This record concerns one T cell receptor beta chain sequence. Its antigen is currently unknown. The source of the sample is a study of graft-versus-host responses after intestinal transplantation. Study summary: All of the recipients had induction that used anti-thymocyte globulin, then tacrolimus and steroids for approximately 3 years. Study-level results: GvH clones occurred in recipient marrow; some first appeared in ileum or blood. Clonal ratios of graft-versus-host to host-versus-graft in allografts were high for patients exhibiting graft-donor T cell macrochimerism. The highest levels of circulating GvH clones went along with early declines in HvG clones after transplant.

The data were produced by immunoSEQ multiplex PCR, yet TCRdb's version contains in-frame clones alone and is incomplete. The table records about 96,000 clones, roughly 92% of them present only once. Sample: unstimulated CD4+ T cells sorted from spleen or lymph node cells, taken before intestinal transplant. The TCR sequence derives from a human donor who received an intestinal transplant.

The CDR3 loop reads CASNRGQAYGYTF. CDR3 DNA sequence: TGTGCCAGCAACCGAGGACAGGCCTATGGCTACACCTTC. The gene calls are TRBV6-1 and TRBJ1-2; 7 bases fit TRBD1. CDR1 and CDR2 (germline): MNHNS, SASEGT. The V and J ends lost 7 bases and 4 bases, in that order; junction bases with no gene match: 6. The CDR3 loop spans 13 amino acids.